Here is one T cell receptor (beta chain) with its context. Its antigen is unknown. Cultured CD4+ T-cell DNA underwent Oncomine TCR Beta short-read sequencing. TCRdb called the PCR reads again in MiXCR, with one record for every CDR3 protein. Of some 21,000 distinct CDR3 sequences in the sample, around half were seen once. CDR3 length equals 12 residues. CDR1 and CDR2 (germline): SGHAT, FQNNGV. Between the trimmed V and J ends, which lost 4 bases and 4 bases, there was a span of 7 bases. The sample is drawn from a study of vaccination and CD4 T cells after COVID-19. Treatment: roughly 10-day PBMC culture with coronavirus spike peptide pools or control peptides (ViraFEST assay).

The sequence derives from a human donor who had recovered from COVID-19. Sequenced: CD4+ T cells from blood, cultured in vitro. The chain employs TRBV11-2 and TRBJ2-5; D ambiguous. The CDR3 region has the DNA TGTGCCAGCAGCTGGTATGGAGAGACCCAGTACTTC. Translating it yields CASSWYGETQYF.